This T cell receptor (beta chain) stems from a study of beta chain features in type 1 diabetes. About the research overall: The number of sorted cells examined across all samples was roughly 100,000,000. Study-level findings and limits: Within patients, naive, central memory and Treg TCRB repertoires seemed more similar than within healthy donors. In every one of the four CD4+ subsets, TCRB CDR3s were moderately but significantly shorter in Type 1 diabetes patients.

In this sample, this clone turned up a few times. What it binds is not known. Germline V lookup: CDR1 MGHRA, CDR2 YSYEKL. The CDR3 contains 16 residues. V gave up 0 bases and J gave up 0 bases, with 11 bases separating them. Isolated RNA was reverse transcribed in full, so expressed TCRB transcripts were sequenced. Samples of naive, central memory and regulatory T cells yielded a mean of around 3.7 million reads. Clones were sequenced by immunoSEQ multiplex PCR, and TCRdb holds only the in-frame ones, with some missing. The sample yields some 160,000 clones, 7.5% to 9.5% seen once. The clonotype comes from a woman under 30 with type 1 diabetes. V is TRBV4-1 and J is TRBJ1-1, with no clear D. Material: central memory CD4+ T cells from blood. CDR3 region: CASSQEVSMVNTEAFF. The CDR3 DNA follows: TGCGCCAGCAGCCAAGAGGTTAGCATGGTGAACACTGAAGCTTTCTTT.